Presented here are 8 T cell receptor beta chains from one specimen sequenced in a study of T-cell memory formation after mild COVID-19. A single record per CDR3 protein comes from TCRdb applying MiXCR to the 5' RACE reads. Here the sample spans 300,000 to 350,000 distinct CDR3 sequences, approximately 19% being singletons. The sequenced sample consisted of PBMCs or a T cell subset sorted from them (not recorded which). Source of these receptors: a man aged 18 to 30 who had mild COVID-19 (a few samples of this study predate the infection). Cell type and time point are not known.

Only a few counts were recorded for this clonotype. The genes are TRBV6-5 and TRBJ2-3; D ambiguous. Germline V lookup: CDR1 MNHEY, CDR2 SVGAGI. V was clipped by 7 bases and J by 0 bases, with 14 bases between them. The CDR3 length is 15 residues. DNA for the CDR3: TGTGCCAGCACCTCTTGGGCTTCTAGCACAGATACGCAGTATTTT. This sequence encodes CASTSWASSTDTQYF.

The chain employs TRBV12-3 or TRBV12-4 and TRBJ1-5, with D maybe TRBD1 (6 bases). The CDR3 sequence is 16 residues long. V was clipped by 4 bases and J by 4 bases, with 17 bases between them. The CDR3 sequence is CASSSPVGQGNQPQHF. CDR3 DNA sequence: TGTGCCAGCAGTTCCCCAGTGGGTCAGGGGAATCAGCCCCAGCATTTT.

This clonotype was detected a few times. V gene TRBV7-2 combines with J gene TRBJ1-5, with a possible D match to TRBD1 (6 bases). CDR1 SGHTA and CDR2 FQGNSA come from the germline V gene. CDR3 size: 14 residues. Trimming took 4 bases from V and 7 from J, leaving 14 bases between them. CDR3 coding DNA: TGTGCCAGCAGCTACGATGGGGGCCGGCAGCCCCAGCATTTT. Translated: CASSYDGGRQPQHF.

Only a few counts were recorded for this clonotype. The V call is TRBV10-3, the J call TRBJ2-2, with D possibly TRBD1 on 5 matching bases. Looked up from germline, CDR1 is ENHRY and CDR2 is SYGVKD. V was trimmed by 7 bases and J by 5 bases, leaving 14 bases between them. The CDR3 has 14 amino acids. The CDR3 loop reads CAIKSQGGTGELFF. The DNA of the CDR3 is TGTGCCATCAAGTCTCAGGGCGGTACCGGGGAGCTGTTTTTT.

The rearrangement joins TRBV2 to TRBJ2-5, with TRBD2 matching 10 bases. The CDR3 runs 14 residues. The germline CDR1 and CDR2 sequences are SNHLY and FYNNEI. The ends lost 11 bases at V and 5 bases at J; junction bases unmatched: 11. CDR3 in DNA: TGTGCCGGCACCGTAGCGGGGGGCTATGAGACCCAGTACTTC. Translating gives CAGTVAGGYETQYF.

The CDR3: CASSEQRGGSLEQYF. In DNA form, the CDR3 reads TGTGCCAGCAGTGAACAGCGGGGGGGTAGTCTCGAGCAGTACTTC. The chain joins TRBV6-1 to TRBJ2-7; 10 bases line up with TRBD2. V was pared by 2 bases and J by 6 bases, with 7 bases of the junction left unmatched. The CDR3 length is 15 residues. CDR1 is MNHNS and CDR2 is SASEGT in the germline V gene.

The V and J genes are TRBV5-1 and TRBJ1-3; 8 bases map to TRBD1. The CDR3 has 14 amino acids. Germline V gives CDR1 SGHRS, CDR2 YFSETQ. V lost 4 bases and J lost 4; bases outside the gene matches: 4. The CDR3, as DNA: TGCGCCAGCAGCCAAGGACAGGGAGGAAACACCATATATTTT. Translating gives CASSQGQGGNTIYF.

There are a few counts of this clonotype. The V and J genes are TRBV5-1 and TRBJ1-1, with a tentative D call TRBD1 (5 bases). Germline V gene lookup returns CDR1 SGHRS and CDR2 YFSETQ. There are 13 residues in the CDR3. The V and J ends lost 6 bases and 0 bases respectively, with 9 bases between them. For the CDR3, the DNA is TGCGCCAGCAAGGGACGGGTGAACACTGAAGCTTTCTTT. It is translated as CASKGRVNTEAFF.